This entry describes one T cell receptor (beta chain). This record belongs to a study of blood T cell repertoires in COVID-19. Data came from immunoSEQ multiplex PCR; TCRdb stores just in-frame clones and leaves some out. The sample comprises over 250,000 clones, roughly 80% of which are singletons, and under 5% rests with the top ten. Sequencing input: PBMCs or T cells enriched from blood (not recorded which). This clonotype was sampled from a man aged 30 to 45 with acute COVID-19.

CDR3 DNA sequence: TGTGCCAGCAGCTTTAGCGGGGGGGCGGGAAACATTCAGTACTTC. Its protein is CASSFSGGAGNIQYF. This sequence joins TRBV5-4 and TRBJ2-4; 11 positions match TRBD2. The J segment lost 6 bases and the V segment lost 2 bases, leaving 4 bases of the junction unmatched. This CDR3 region has 15 residues. Germline V CDR1 and CDR2: SGHNT, YYREEE (reference sequence).